This entry concerns a single T cell receptor (beta chain). Its antigen is as yet unknown. This sample was included in a study of cytomegalovirus exposure and HLA in healthy donors. This PCR relied on a set of 60 Vbeta primers and 13 Jbeta primers. Using immunoSEQ multiplex PCR, the repertoire was profiled, and TCRdb retains in-frame clones only, with some absent. The sample holds 130,000 or so clones. Study findings and constraints: Within an earlier analysis, most TCR beta V segments proved productive either about 90% or about 30% of the time. Later analysis associated a missense DCLRE1C variant with TCR beta V- and J-gene trimming. CMV antigen specificity was confirmed in vitro for a few CMV-associated chains.

The sequencing sample was made of PBMCs. The TCR sequence derives from a man between 18 and 29 years old in good health and CMV-seronegative.

The CDR3 is CASSLGTGVSYEQYF. The CDR3 bases are TGTGCCAGCAGCTTAGGGACAGGGGTATCCTACGAGCAGTACTTC. The chain joins TRBV7-9 to TRBJ2-7; 9 bases match TRBD1. V lost 1 base to trimming and J lost 1 base; unmatched junction nucleotides: 2. The CDR3 loop spans 15 amino acids. Germline V gene data show CDR1 as SEHNR and CDR2 as FQNEAQ (reference sequence).